Listed here is a single TCR beta chain. The antigen it binds to is not known. No base qualities exist here, and no much larger clone lies one base off it. The CDR3 regions of human TCRbeta chains were analyzed by immunosequencing. As for the original processing: TCRs in the repertoires were compared against a reference library of SARS-CoV-2-specific TCRs that had been generated with the MIRA antigen-specificity platform. Breadth was defined as the fraction of unique TCRs that were SARS-CoV-2-associated. Depth was defined as the fraction of total T cells that were SARS-CoV-2-associated. Using the MIRA data, every spike-specific TCR was mapped to the spike region that the TCR reacted to and assigned to either a CD4 or a CD8 class. Log10-transformed breadth and depth values were compared by one-way ANOVA with Sidak's multiple comparisons tests. What TCRdb holds here is the immuneACCESS table cut down to in-frame rearrangements. Part of the clones is not present; checked against another copy, under half of the missing clones reflect an unresolved V gene, and the others are unexplained. V and J calls and clone size are copied from that table; D and trimming were computed from the DNA. The sample contains tens of thousands of clones, approximately 83% of them found a single time. Under 11% of the sample is in the top ten clones.

This entry belongs to a study of T cell responses to AZD1222 COVID-19 vaccine (dated by TCRdb to the early 2020s). For the study in its entirety: A total of approximately 240 trial participants underwent TCR sequencing, of whom 200 to 220 received two doses of AZD1222 and approximately 25 received two doses of the MenACWY control vaccine. Enrollment into the trials was organized by age into subgroups of 18-55, 56-69 and 70-plus years, and those subgroups contained roughly 150, 30 and 60 TCR-sequenced participants, respectively.

Findings and caveats that apply to the study as a whole: Participants were mostly white British, with more females than males. The authors suggested clonal diversity may have been underestimated. Conclusions about previously exposed vaccinees were limited because only a handful of AZD1222 recipients were SARS-CoV-2 seropositive at baseline. The 56-69-year group was small, and its depth increase did not reach significance, likely because of low power. Reportedly, almost half of the unique spike-specific TCRs recognized epitopes lying outside the regions that are mutated in the B.1.351 and B.1.1.7 variants. Because no day 14 peak-response samples were available, repertoires were characterized only after the peak T cell response. A significant rise in spike-specific TCR breadth and depth was observed after two AZD1222 doses relative to day 0 and relative to MenACWY recipients. The whole spike protein was spanned by vaccine-associated CD4 TCRs, and dominant responses were seen in regions 160-218 and 743-854.

The meaning of the sample's time point label: about 28 days (+/-7) after the second vaccine dose. AZD1222 recipients with second doses at about 4 weeks or about 12 weeks were pooled, because spike-specific TCR depth and breadth did not differ between schedules. Samples from vaccinated people were obtained from the UK trials COV001 and COV002, which included a single-blind randomized controlled phase 2/3 trial of AZD1222 (ChAdOx1 nCoV-19) in healthy adults. Trial participant PBMC samples were collected at day 0 and day 28 after the second dose for TCRbeta chain sequencing. At the junction V is shortened by 3 bases and J by 1 base; bases outside the gene matches: 7. The CDR3 starts with the cysteine, ends with the phenylalanine, and has 17 residues. Just the 51-base CDR3 DNA is kept, in frame starting at base 1.

The sequence links TRBV23-1 to TRBJ1-5, with TRBD1 identical over 9 junction bases. TRBV23-1 belongs to the ORF category, with a function that is uncertain. The input for sequencing was peripheral blood, taken 28 days after the second AZD1222 dose. The receptor comes from an adult who received the AZD1222 COVID-19 vaccine. The base sequence is TGCGCCAGCAGTCAGGGGGACAGGGAGGAAAGCAATCAGCCCCAGCATTTT. Its protein reads: CASSQGDREESNQPQHF.